The source of this T cell receptor beta chain is a study of T-cell reconstitution after alpha-beta-depleted transplantation in children. General study results and limits: Surviving recipient T cells and thymic progenitors produced the high day-60 TCRbeta diversity seen in some patients. T-cell counts and diversity at one year following transplant were attributed mainly to newly produced T cells. The study reportedly traced alpha-beta T cells about two months after transplant to several hundred expanded graft clones.

Preparation of the TCRbeta library used unique molecular identifiers. TCRdb processed the PCR reads anew with MiXCR; each CDR3 protein has one entry. Of fewer than 20,000 distinct CDR3 sequences in the sample, roughly 5.3% are singletons; the top ten hold about 7.2%. Trimming cost V 7 bases and J 4 bases; bases outside gene matches: 16. The CDR3 runs 17 residues. Germline V gives CDR1 LGHDT, CDR2 YNNKEL (reference sequence). This clonotype appeared a few times. Its specificity is not known. This clone may be a read error of a much larger clone one base away. This receptor was obtained from a boy aged 5-17 years with acute lymphoblastic leukemia, due to receive a stem cell transplant. V is TRBV3-1 and J is TRBJ2-1; 7 bases fit TRBD2. This sample comprised PBMCs, obtained before TCRalphabeta/CD19-depleted stem cell transplant. The DNA for the CDR3 is TGTGCCAGCACCCCCTTTACGCTAGCGGAAATTTACAATGAGCAGTTCTTC. This sequence encodes CASTPFTLAEIYNEQFF.